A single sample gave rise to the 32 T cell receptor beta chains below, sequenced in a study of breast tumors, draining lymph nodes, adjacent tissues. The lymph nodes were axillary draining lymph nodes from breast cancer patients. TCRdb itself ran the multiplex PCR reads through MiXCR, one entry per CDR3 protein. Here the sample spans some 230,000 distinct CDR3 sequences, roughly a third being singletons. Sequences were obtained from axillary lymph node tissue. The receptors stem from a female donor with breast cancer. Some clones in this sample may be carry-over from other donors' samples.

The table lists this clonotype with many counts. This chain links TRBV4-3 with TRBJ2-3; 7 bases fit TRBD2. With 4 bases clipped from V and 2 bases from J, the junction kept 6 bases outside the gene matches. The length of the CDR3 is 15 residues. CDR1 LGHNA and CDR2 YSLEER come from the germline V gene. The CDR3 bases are TGCGCCAGCAGCCTCCAAGCGGGACTCACAGATACGCAGTATTTT. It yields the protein CASSLQAGLTDTQYF.

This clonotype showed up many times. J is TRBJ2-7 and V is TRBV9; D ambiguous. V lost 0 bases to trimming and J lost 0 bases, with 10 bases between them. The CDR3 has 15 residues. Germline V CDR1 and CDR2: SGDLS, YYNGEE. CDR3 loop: CASSVGTASSYEQYF. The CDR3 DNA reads TGTGCCAGCAGCGTAGGGACCGCGTCCTCCTACGAGCAGTACTTC.

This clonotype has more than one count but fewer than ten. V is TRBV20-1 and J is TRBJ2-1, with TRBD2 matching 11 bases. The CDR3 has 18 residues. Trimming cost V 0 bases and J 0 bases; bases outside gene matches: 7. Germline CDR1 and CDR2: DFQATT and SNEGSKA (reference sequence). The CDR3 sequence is CSARDQLAGASSYNEQFF. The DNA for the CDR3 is TGCAGTGCTAGAGATCAACTAGCGGGGGCAAGCTCCTACAATGAGCAGTTCTTC.

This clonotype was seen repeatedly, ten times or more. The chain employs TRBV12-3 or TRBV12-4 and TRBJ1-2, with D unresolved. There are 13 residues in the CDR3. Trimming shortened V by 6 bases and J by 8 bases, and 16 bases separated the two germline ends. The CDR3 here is CASRYGLYEGYTF. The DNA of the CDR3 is TGTGCCAGCAGATACGGGCTCTATGAAGGCTACACCTTC.

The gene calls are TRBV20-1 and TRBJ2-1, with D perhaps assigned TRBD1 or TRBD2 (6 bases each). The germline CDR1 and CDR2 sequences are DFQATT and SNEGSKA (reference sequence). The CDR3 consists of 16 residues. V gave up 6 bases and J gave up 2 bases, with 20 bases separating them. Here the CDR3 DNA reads TGCAGTGCCAGCTCAACTGGGGGGCAGACCTACAATGAGCAGTTCTTC. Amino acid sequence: CSASSTGGQTYNEQFF.

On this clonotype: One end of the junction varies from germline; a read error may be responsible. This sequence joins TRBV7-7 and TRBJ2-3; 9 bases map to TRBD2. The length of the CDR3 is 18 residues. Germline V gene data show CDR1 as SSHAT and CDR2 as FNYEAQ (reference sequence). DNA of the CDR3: TGTGCTAGCAGCTTAAAACTGGACAGAGCGGGAGGATCAGATACGCAGTATTTT. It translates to CASSLKLDRAGGSDTQYF.

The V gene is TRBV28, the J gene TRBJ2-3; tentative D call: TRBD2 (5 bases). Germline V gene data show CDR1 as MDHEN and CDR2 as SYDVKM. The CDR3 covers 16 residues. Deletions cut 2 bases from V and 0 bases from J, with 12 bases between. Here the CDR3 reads CASSLQNLASTDTQYF. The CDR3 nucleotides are TGTGCCAGCAGTTTACAGAACCTAGCAAGCACAGATACGCAGTATTTT. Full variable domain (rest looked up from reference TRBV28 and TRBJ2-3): DVKVTQSSRYLVKRTGEKVFLECVQDMDHENMFWYRQDPGLGLRLIYFSYDVKMKEKGDIPEGYSVSREKKERFSLILESASTNQTSMYLCASSLQNLASTDTQYFGPGTRLTVL.

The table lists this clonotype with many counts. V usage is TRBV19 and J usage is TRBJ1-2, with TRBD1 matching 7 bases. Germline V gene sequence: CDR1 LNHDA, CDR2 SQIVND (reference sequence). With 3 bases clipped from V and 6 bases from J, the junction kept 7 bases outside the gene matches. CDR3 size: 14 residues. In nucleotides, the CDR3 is TGTGCCAGTAGTATCCTGGCAGGGGGTCATGGCTACACCTTC. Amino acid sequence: CASSILAGGHGYTF.

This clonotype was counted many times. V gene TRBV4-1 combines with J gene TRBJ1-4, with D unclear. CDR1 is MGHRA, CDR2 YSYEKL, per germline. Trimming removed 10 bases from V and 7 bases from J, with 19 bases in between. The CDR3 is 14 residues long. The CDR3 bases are TGCGCCACCTCAGCCGGTCCAGGAGGTGAAAAACTGTTTTTT. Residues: CATSAGPGGEKLFF.

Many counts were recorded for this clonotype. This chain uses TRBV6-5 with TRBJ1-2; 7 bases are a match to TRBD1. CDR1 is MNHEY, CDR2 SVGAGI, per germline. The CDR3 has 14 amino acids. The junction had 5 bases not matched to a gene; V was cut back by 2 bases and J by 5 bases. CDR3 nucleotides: TGTGCCAGCAGTTACCTCGGACAGGTTTATGGCTACACCTTC. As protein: CASSYLGQVYGYTF.

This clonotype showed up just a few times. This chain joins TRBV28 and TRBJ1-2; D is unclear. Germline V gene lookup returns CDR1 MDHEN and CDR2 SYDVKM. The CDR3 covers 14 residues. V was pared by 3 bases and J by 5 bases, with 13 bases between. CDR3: CASSLAGDIYGYTF. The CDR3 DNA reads TGTGCCAGCAGTTTGGCAGGCGACATTTATGGCTACACCTTC.

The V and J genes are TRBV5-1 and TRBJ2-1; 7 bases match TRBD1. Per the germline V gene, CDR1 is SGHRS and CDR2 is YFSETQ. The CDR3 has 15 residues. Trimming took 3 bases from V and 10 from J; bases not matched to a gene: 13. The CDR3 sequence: CASSSGTVNTGEQFF. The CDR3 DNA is TGCGCCAGCAGCTCCGGGACAGTGAACACCGGGGAGCAGTTCTTC.

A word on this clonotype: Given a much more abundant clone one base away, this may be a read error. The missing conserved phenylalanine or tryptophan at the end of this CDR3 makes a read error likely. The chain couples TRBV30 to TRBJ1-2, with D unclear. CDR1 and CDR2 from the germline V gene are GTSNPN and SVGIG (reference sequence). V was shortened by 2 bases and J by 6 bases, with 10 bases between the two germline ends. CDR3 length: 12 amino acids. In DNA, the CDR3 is TGTGCCTGGAGTCAAGCGACGGATGGCTACACCTCC. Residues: CAWSQATDGYTS.

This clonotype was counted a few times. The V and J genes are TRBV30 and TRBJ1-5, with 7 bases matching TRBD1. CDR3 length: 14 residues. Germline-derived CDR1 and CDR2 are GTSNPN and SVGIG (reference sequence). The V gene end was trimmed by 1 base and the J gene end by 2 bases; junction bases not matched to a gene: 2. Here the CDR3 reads CAWSADRGNQPQHF. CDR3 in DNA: TGTGCCTGGAGTGCCGACAGGGGCAATCAGCCCCAGCATTTT.

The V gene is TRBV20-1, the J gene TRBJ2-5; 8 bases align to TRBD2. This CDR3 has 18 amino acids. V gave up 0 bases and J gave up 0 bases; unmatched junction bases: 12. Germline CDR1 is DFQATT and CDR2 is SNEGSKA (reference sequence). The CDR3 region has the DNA TGCAGTGCTAGAGAGGGTCATGCACCGGGGGGGAACCAAGAGACCCAGTACTTC. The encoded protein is CSAREGHAPGGNQETQYF.

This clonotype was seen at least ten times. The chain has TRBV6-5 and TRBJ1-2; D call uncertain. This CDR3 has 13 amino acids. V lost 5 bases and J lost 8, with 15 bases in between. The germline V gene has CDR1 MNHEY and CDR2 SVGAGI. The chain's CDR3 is CASSPRLREGYTF. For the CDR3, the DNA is TGTGCCAGCAGTCCCCGCCTGAGGGAAGGCTACACCTTC.

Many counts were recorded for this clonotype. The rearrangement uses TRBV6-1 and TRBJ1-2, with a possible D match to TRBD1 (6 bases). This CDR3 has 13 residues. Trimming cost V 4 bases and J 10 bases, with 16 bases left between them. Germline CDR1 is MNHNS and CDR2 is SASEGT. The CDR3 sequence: CASSGGAGPHYTF. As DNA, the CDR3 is TGTGCCAGCAGTGGGGGGGCAGGGCCTCACTACACCTTC.

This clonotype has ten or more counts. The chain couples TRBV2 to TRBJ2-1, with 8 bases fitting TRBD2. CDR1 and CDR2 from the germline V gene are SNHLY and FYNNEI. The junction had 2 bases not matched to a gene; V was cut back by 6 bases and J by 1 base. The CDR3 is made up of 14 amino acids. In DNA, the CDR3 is TGTGCCAGCAGGAGCGGGAGTTCCTACAATGAGCAGTTCTTC. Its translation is CASRSGSSYNEQFF.

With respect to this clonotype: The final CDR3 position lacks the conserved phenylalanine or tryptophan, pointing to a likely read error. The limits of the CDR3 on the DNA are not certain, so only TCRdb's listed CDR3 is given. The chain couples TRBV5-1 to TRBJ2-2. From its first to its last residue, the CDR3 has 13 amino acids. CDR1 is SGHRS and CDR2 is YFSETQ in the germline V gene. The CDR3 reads CASSLYATGELSS.

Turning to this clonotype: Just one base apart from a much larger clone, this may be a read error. CDR3: CASSHSAGGRVGYTF. For the CDR3, the DNA is TGTGCCAGCAGTCACTCGGCAGGGGGAAGGGTTGGCTACACCTTC. This chain uses TRBV6-6 with TRBJ1-2; 7 bases align to TRBD1. The CDR3 is 15 residues long. In germline, CDR1 is MNHNY, CDR2 SVGAGI (reference sequence).

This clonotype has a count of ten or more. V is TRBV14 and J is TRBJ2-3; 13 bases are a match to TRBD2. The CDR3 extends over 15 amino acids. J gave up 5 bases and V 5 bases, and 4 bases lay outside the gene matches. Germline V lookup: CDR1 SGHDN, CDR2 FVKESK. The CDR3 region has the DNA TGTGCCAGCAGCAAACTAGCGGGAGGGGTAGATACGCAGTATTTT. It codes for CASSKLAGGVDTQYF.

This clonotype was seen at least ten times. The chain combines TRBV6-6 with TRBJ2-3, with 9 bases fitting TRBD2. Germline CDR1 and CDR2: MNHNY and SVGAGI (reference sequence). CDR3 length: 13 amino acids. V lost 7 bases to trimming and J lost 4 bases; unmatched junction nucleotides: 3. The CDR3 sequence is CASKSSGADTQYF. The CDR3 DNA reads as TGTGCCAGCAAATCTAGCGGGGCAGATACGCAGTATTTT.

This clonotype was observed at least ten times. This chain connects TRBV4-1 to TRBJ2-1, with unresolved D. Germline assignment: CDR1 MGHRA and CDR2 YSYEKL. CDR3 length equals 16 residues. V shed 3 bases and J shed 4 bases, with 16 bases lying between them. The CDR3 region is CASSQEVQDLYNEQFF. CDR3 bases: TGCGCCAGCAGCCAGGAAGTTCAGGATTTATACAATGAGCAGTTCTTC.

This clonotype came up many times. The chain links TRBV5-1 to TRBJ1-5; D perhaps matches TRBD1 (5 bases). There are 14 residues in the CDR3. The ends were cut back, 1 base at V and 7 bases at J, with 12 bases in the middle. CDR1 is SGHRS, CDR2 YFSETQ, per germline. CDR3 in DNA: TGCGCCAGCAGCTTGATCCAGGGTGAACAGCCCCAGCATTTT. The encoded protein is CASSLIQGEQPQHF.

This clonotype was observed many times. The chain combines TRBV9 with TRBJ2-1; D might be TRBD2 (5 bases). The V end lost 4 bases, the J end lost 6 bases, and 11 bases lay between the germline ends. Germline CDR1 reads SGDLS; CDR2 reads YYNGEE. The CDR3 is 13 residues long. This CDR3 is CASSPDRGNEQFF. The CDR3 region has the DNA TGTGCCAGCAGCCCAGATCGGGGCAATGAGCAGTTCTTC.

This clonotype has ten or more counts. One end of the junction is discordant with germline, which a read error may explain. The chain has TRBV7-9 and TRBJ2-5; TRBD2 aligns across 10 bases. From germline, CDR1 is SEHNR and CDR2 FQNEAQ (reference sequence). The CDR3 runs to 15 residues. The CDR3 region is CASSFPTSGQETQHF. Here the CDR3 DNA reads TGTGCCAGCAGCTTCCCGACTAGCGGGCAAGAGACCCAGCACTTC.

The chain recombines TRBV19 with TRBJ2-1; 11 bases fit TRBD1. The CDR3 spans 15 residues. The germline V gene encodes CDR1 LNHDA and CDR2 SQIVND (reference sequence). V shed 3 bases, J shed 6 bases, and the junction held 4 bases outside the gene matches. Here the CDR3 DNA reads TGTGCCAGTAGTATCACCGGGACAGGGGGCAATGAGCAGTTCTTC. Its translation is CASSITGTGGNEQFF.

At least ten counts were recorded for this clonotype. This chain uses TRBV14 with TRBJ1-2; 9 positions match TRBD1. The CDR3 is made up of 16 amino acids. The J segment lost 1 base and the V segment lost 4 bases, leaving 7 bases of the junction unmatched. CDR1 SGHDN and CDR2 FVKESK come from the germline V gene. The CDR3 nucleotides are TGTGCCAGCAGCCGCGGAGGGGGACAGGGTAACTATGGCTACACCTTC. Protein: CASSRGGGQGNYGYTF. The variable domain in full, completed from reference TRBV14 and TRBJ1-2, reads EAGVTQFPSHSVIEKGQTVTLRCDPISGHDNLYWYRRVMGKEIKFLLHFVKESKQDESGMPNNRFLAERTGGTYSTLKVQPAELEDSGVYFCASSRGGGQGNYGYTFGSGTRLTVV.

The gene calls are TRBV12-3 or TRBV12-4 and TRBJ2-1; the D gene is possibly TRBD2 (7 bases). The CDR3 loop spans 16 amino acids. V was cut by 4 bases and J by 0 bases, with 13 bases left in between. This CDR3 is CASSSRGASSYNEQFF. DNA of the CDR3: TGTGCCAGCAGTTCCCGGGGGGCGAGCTCCTACAATGAGCAGTTCTTC.

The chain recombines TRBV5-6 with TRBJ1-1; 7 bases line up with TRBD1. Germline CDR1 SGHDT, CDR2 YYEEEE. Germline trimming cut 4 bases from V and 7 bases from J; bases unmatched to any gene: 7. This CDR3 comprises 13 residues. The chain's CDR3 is CASSTRDSLEAFF. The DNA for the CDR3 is TGTGCCAGCAGCACCCGGGACAGCCTTGAAGCTTTCTTT.

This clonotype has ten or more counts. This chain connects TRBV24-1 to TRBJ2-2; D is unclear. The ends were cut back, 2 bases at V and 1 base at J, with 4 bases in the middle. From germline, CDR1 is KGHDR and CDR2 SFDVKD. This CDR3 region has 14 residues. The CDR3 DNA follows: TGTGCCACCAGTGATTACAGGAACACCGGGGAGCTGTTTTTT. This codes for CATSDYRNTGELFF.

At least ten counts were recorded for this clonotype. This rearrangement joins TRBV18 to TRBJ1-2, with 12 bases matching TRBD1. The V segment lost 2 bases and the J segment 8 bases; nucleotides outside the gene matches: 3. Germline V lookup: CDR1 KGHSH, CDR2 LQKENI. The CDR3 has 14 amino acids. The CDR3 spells CASSPGDRGLGYTF. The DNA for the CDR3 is TGTGCCAGCTCACCAGGGGACAGGGGGCTCGGCTACACCTTC. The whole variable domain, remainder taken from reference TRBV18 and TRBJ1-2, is NAGVMQNPRHLVRRRGQEARLRCSPMKGHSHVYWYRQLPEEGLKFMVYLQKENIIDESGMPKERFSAEFPKEGPSILRIQQVVRGDSAAYFCASSPGDRGLGYTFGSGTRLTVV.